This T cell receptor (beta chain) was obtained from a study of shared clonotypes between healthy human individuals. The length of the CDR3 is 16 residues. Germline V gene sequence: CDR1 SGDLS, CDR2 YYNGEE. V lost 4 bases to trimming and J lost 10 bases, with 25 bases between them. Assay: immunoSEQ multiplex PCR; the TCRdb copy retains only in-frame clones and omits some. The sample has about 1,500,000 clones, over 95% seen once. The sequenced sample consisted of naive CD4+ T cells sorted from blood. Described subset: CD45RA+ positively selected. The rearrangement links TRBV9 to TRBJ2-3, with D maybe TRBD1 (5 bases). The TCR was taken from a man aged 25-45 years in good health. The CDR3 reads CASSPSPGREALPQYF. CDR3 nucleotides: TGTGCCAGCAGCCCTAGTCCCGGCAGGGAAGCCCTCCCGCAGTATTTT.